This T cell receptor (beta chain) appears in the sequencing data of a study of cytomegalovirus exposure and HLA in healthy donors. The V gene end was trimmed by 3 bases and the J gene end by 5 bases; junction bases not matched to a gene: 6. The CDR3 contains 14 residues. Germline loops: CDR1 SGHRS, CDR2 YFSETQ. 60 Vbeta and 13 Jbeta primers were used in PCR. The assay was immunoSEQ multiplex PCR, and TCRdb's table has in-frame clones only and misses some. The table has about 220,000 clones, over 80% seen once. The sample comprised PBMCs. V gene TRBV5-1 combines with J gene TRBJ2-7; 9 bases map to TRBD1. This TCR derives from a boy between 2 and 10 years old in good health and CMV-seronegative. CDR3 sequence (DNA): TGCGCCAGCAGCTCCGGACAGGGGAGCCACGAGCAGTACTTC. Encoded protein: CASSSGQGSHEQYF.